Following are 24 T cell receptor beta chains from one sample sequenced in a study of OX40 agonist ivuxolimab in advanced cancers. Libraries were prepared by immunoSEQ multiplex PCR; TCRdb keeps only in-frame clonotypes and omits some of them. The sample has about 64,000 clones, around 83% seen once. This material consisted of CD4+ or CD8+ T cells sorted from blood, taken in a trial of the OX40 agonist ivuxolimab. The receptors were sampled from an adult with an advanced solid tumor such as melanoma, head and neck, liver or kidney cancer.

This clone was counted a few times. J is TRBJ2-3 and V is TRBV6-4; D call uncertain. Germline CDR1 reads MRHNA; CDR2 reads SNTAGT. CDR3 length equals 15 residues. Trimming left V 0 bases short and J 3 bases short, with 10 bases between. The CDR3 protein is CASSDSAATTDTQYF. Here the CDR3 DNA reads TGTGCCAGCAGTGACTCTGCGGCTACTACAGATACGCAGTATTTT.

This clone was detected once. J is TRBJ2-2 and V is TRBV30; TRBD1 matches 8 bases. V trimming: 4 bases; J trimming: 5 bases; junction bases outside the gene matches: 6. Germline CDR1 is GTSNPN and CDR2 is SVGIG (reference sequence). The CDR3 covers 14 residues. CDR3 bases: TGTGCCTGGAATCCAGGGGGCGCTACCGGGGAGCTGTTTTTT. This translates into CAWNPGGATGELFF. Full variable domain (remainder filled in from reference TRBV30 and TRBJ2-2): SQTIHQWPATLVQPVGSPLSLECTVEGTSNPNLYWYRQAAGRGLQLLFYSVGIGQISSEVPQNLSASRPQDRQFILSSKKLLLSDSGFYLCAWNPGGATGELFFGEGSRLTVL.

The V gene is TRBV19, the J gene TRBJ1-5; 9 nucleotides match TRBD1. After removal of 6 bases from V and 5 bases from J, the junction contained 14 bases not matched to a gene. CDR1 and CDR2 from the germline V gene are LNHDA and SQIVND (reference sequence). This CDR3 spans 17 amino acids. The CDR3: CASRSPGGRQGDQPQHF. The CDR3, as DNA: TGTGCCAGTAGATCGCCTGGGGGTAGACAGGGGGATCAGCCCCAGCATTTT.

This clone was found once. V and J are TRBV19 and TRBJ1-3; D ambiguous. The CDR3 spans 13 residues. V lost 6 bases to trimming and J lost 3 bases, with 9 bases between them. Germline CDR1 reads LNHDA; CDR2 reads SQIVND (reference sequence). The CDR3 protein is CASRRSIGNTIYF. CDR3 in DNA: TGTGCCAGTAGGAGATCGATTGGAAACACCATATATTTT.

The chain is built from TRBV5-1 and TRBJ2-4, with a possible D match to TRBD2 (6 bases). Trimming removed 3 bases from V and 0 bases from J, with 13 bases in between. Germline CDR1 SGHRS, CDR2 YFSETQ. The CDR3 runs 16 residues. CDR3 in DNA: TGCGCCAGCAGCTCGGGCGGGGCAGTAGCCAAAAACATTCAGTACTTC. It yields the protein CASSSGGAVAKNIQYF.

The rearrangement joins TRBV27 to TRBJ2-3; D unresolved. The V end was cut by 8 bases, the J end by 6 bases, with 21 bases between. The CDR3 runs 15 residues. Germline V gives CDR1 MNHEY, CDR2 SMNVEV (reference sequence). The CDR3, as DNA: TGTGCCAGCCGCATGGGTTCCCAAACGGTGGATACGCAGTATTTT. It encodes CASRMGSQTVDTQYF.

J is TRBJ2-3 and V is TRBV4-3; D is ambiguous. This CDR3 contains 15 residues. V gave up 0 bases and J gave up 1 base, with 8 bases separating them. From germline, CDR1 is LGHNA and CDR2 YSLEER. The CDR3 DNA reads as TGCGCCAGCAGCCAAGAAGCACGAGGCACAGATACGCAGTATTTT. Protein sequence: CASSQEARGTDTQYF.

The CDR3, as DNA: TGCGCCAGCAGCTTGGGGCAGGGAGACACCATATATTTT. This codes for CASSLGQGDTIYF. V and J are TRBV5-1 and TRBJ1-3; maybe TRBD1 (5 bases). V lost 0 bases and J lost 8, with 9 bases in between. The germline gives CDR1 SGHRS, CDR2 YFSETQ. The CDR3 is 13 residues long. Full variable domain (missing parts from reference TRBV5-1 and TRBJ1-3): KAGVTQTPRYLIKTRGQQVTLSCSPISGHRSVSWYQQTPGQGLQFLFEYFSETQRNKGNFPGRFSGRQFSNSRSEMNVSTLELGDSALYLCASSLGQGDTIYFGEGSWLTVV.

The V and J genes are TRBV4-1 and TRBJ1-5; the D is unclear. The V gene lost 1 base and the J gene lost 7 bases, with 5 bases spanning the gap. The CDR3 is 12 amino acids. Germline CDR1 MGHRA, CDR2 YSYEKL. The CDR3 nucleotides read TGCGCCAGCAGCCAAGTGGGGCAGCCCCAGCATTTT. Translated: CASSQVGQPQHF.

The V gene is TRBV5-4, the J gene TRBJ2-1; 12 bases agree with TRBD2. Germline values: CDR1 SGHNT, CDR2 YYREEE (reference sequence). The length of the CDR3 is 15 residues. V lost 3 bases and J lost 4; bases outside the gene matches: 2. The CDR3 DNA reads TGTGCCAGCAGCTCGACTAGCGGGAGTTACAATGAGCAGTTCTTC. This gives the protein CASSSTSGSYNEQFF.

The chain links TRBV6-5 to TRBJ1-2; 9 bases agree with TRBD1. This CDR3 spans 14 amino acids. V was pared by 5 bases and J by 10 bases, with 11 bases of the junction left unmatched. Germline V lookup: CDR1 MNHEY, CDR2 SVGAGI. CDR3 in DNA: TGTGCCAGCAGTAGTTGGACAGGGGAGGGGGCCTACACCTTC. Translation: CASSSWTGEGAYTF.

This chain joins TRBV7-2 and TRBJ2-7; 8 bases are shared with TRBD2. V dropped 1 base and J dropped 0; count of bases not matched to a gene: 5. The CDR3 runs 16 residues. Germline CDR1 reads SGHTA; CDR2 reads FQGNSA. CDR3: CASSLVASGSSYEQYF. The CDR3 nucleotides read TGTGCCAGCAGCTTAGTAGCGAGCGGGAGCTCCTACGAGCAGTACTTC.

The V gene is TRBV5-4, the J gene TRBJ1-2, with a weak D call TRBD1 (5 bases). Germline CDR1 is SGHNT and CDR2 is YYREEE (reference sequence). CDR3 length equals 16 residues. The germline V and J ends were trimmed by 4 bases and 3 bases, with 19 bases remaining between them. CDR3 in amino acids: CASSQDLGQGHYGYTF. For the CDR3, the DNA is TGTGCCAGCAGCCAAGATCTCGGGCAGGGCCACTATGGCTACACCTTC.

The rearrangement joins TRBV7-9 to TRBJ1-1, with a tentative D call TRBD1 (5 bases). Trimming took off 1 base at V and 5 bases at J, with 11 bases between the two ends. CDR1 is SEHNR, CDR2 FQNEAQ, per germline (reference sequence). The CDR3 is 14 residues long. CDR3 protein: CASSLEGSKTEAFF. CDR3 DNA sequence: TGTGCCAGCAGCTTAGAGGGGTCGAAAACTGAAGCTTTCTTT.

This chain connects TRBV7-8 to TRBJ2-1; D remains unclear. Trimming left V 5 bases short and J 2 bases short, with 10 bases between. The CDR3 totals 14 residues. In germline, CDR1 is SGHVS, CDR2 FQNEAQ. The CDR3 bases are TGTGCCAGCAGCCCAGTTGACGCCTACAATGAGCAGTTCTTC. This translates into CASSPVDAYNEQFF.

The chain combines TRBV5-1 with TRBJ2-1, with 9 positions matching TRBD1. The CDR3 has 14 amino acids. The V and J ends lost 4 bases and 7 bases, in that order; junction bases with no gene match: 6. In germline, CDR1 is SGHRS, CDR2 YFSETQ. The CDR3 loop is CASSRRTGENEQFF. Written as DNA, the CDR3 is TGCGCCAGCAGCCGCCGGACAGGGGAAAATGAGCAGTTCTTC.

The CDR3 region is CASSQDQNSNQPQHF. The CDR3 coding sequence is TGTGCCAGCAGCCAAGATCAGAATAGCAATCAGCCCCAGCATTTT. This chain uses TRBV4-2 with TRBJ1-5, with D unresolved. This CDR3 region has 15 residues. CDR1 and CDR2 (germline): LGHNA, YNFKEQ. V lost 0 bases and J 0 bases, leaving 6 bases between the germline ends.

V usage is TRBV10-3 and J usage is TRBJ2-7; D might be TRBD2 (5 bases). V was clipped by 3 bases and J by 0 bases, with 21 bases between them. The CDR3 totals 18 residues. Germline CDR1 and CDR2: ENHRY and SYGVKD. In DNA form, the CDR3 reads TGTGCCATCAGTGACGGGATTCGGACGGGGTCAAGCTCCTACGAGCAGTACTTC. It is translated as CAISDGIRTGSSSYEQYF.

In its sample, this clone was seen once. The chain employs TRBV18 and TRBJ1-1; D possibly corresponds to TRBD1 (5 bases). V shed 0 bases and J shed 8 bases, with 16 bases lying between them. The CDR3 is 15 amino acids. The germline CDR1 and CDR2 sequences are KGHSH and LQKENI. DNA of the CDR3: TGTGCCAGCTCACCACCAAGGGGTGATCAACGAGAAGCTTTCTTT. Amino acids: CASSPPRGDQREAFF.

This clone has a single count. The chain recombines TRBV6-4 with TRBJ2-1; 9 positions agree with TRBD2. CDR1 MRHNA and CDR2 SNTAGT come from the germline V gene. With V trimmed by 3 bases and J by 4 bases, 4 bases remained unmatched. This CDR3 is built from 15 residues. The CDR3 loop is CASSEAAGGYNEQFF. Here the CDR3 DNA reads TGTGCCAGCAGTGAAGCAGCGGGGGGATACAATGAGCAGTTCTTC.

In this sample, this clone turned up a few times. The V call is TRBV5-6, the J call TRBJ1-2, with D unresolved. CDR3 length: 13 residues. Germline lookup yields CDR1 SGHDT and CDR2 YYEEEE. V was cut by 0 bases and J by 2 bases, with 5 bases left in between. The DNA for the CDR3 is TGTGCCAGCAGCTTGGCCGGCAACTATGGCTACACCTTC. Translation: CASSLAGNYGYTF.

Concerning this clone itself: One end of the junction does not line up with germline, which may come from a read error. The CDR3 coding sequence is TGTGCCGGCAGCCGGGACATCGGATACGAGCAGTACTTC. This codes for CAGSRDIGYEQYF. The rearrangement joins TRBV6-5 to TRBJ2-7; tentatively, D is TRBD1 (6 bases). The germline gives CDR1 MNHEY, CDR2 SVGAGI. CDR3 length equals 13 residues.

This chain uses TRBV9 with TRBJ2-5, with 8 bases aligning to TRBD1. With the DNA end fitting TRBJ2-7 better, the J assignment may be wrong. CDR1 SGDLS and CDR2 YYNGEE come from the germline V gene. This CDR3 has 15 residues. CDR3 protein: CASSRTTGEDNEQYF. CDR3 DNA sequence: TGTGCCAGCAGCAGAACGACAGGGGAAGACAACGAGCAGTACTTC.

The chain has TRBV6-1 and TRBJ1-1; possibly TRBD1 for D (5 bases). The CDR3 has 17 residues. Trimming removed 4 bases from V and 1 base from J, with 19 bases in between. CDR1 and CDR2 (germline): MNHNS, SASEGT. CDR3 coding DNA: TGTGCCAGCAGTGCCCCAATTGGACGGGGCTCGAACACTGAAGCTTTCTTT. Amino acid sequence: CASSAPIGRGSNTEAFF.